These 17 T cell receptor beta chains were all obtained from the same sample, sequenced in a study of patients and donors after allogeneic stem cell transplantation. From the RT-PCR reads, TCRdb called clonotypes with MiXCR, one entry per CDR3 protein. The sample has 25,000 or so distinct CDR3 sequences, roughly 8% seen once. The sequencing input was blood, either unsorted or a sorted T cell fraction (not recorded which). The receptor set was obtained from a human donor who was either an allogeneic HSCT recipient or a stem cell or donor lymphocyte infusion donor (not recorded which). It is not recorded whose cells these are; they may come from a transplant donor.

A few counts support this clonotype. In DNA form, the CDR3 reads TGCAGTGCTCCAAGGGACAGGAACACTGAAGCTTTCTTT. Residues: CSAPRDRNTEAFF. The chain has TRBV20-1 and TRBJ1-1, with TRBD1 matching 7 bases. With 5 bases clipped from V and 1 base from J, the junction kept 4 bases outside the gene matches. The CDR3 has 13 amino acids. Looked up from germline, CDR1 is DFQATT and CDR2 is SNEGSKA (reference sequence).

At least ten counts were recorded for this clonotype. J is TRBJ2-5 and V is TRBV2; tentative D call: TRBD1 (6 bases). The V and J ends lost 11 bases and 9 bases respectively, with 19 bases between them. This CDR3 is built from 12 residues. Germline V gives CDR1 SNHLY, CDR2 FYNNEI. DNA for the CDR3: TGTGCCGGATCGCAGGGGCCCAGGGCCCAGTACTTC. Translating it yields CAGSQGPRAQYF.

This clonotype was seen at least ten times. This chain links TRBV11-2 with TRBJ2-5; a possible D gene is TRBD2 (5 bases). The CDR3 has 12 residues. Germline V gene data show CDR1 as SGHAT and CDR2 as FQNNGV. The V and J ends lost 5 bases and 4 bases respectively, with 8 bases between them. CDR3 region: CASSGSGETQYF. The CDR3 nucleotides read TGTGCCAGCAGCGGGAGCGGAGAGACCCAGTACTTC.

This clonotype was recorded at least ten times. The J gene is TRBJ2-5, the V gene TRBV7-9; the match to TRBD1 covers 9 bases. Germline assignment: CDR1 SEHNR and CDR2 FQNEAQ (reference sequence). V lost 7 bases and J lost 5; bases outside the gene matches: 5. This CDR3 has 13 amino acids. The CDR3 loop reads CASNTGQGETQYF. The CDR3 bases are TGTGCCAGCAACACTGGACAGGGGGAGACCCAGTACTTC.

This clonotype was counted many times. The genes are TRBV28 and TRBJ2-5; TRBD1 aligns across 7 bases. Germline assignment: CDR1 MDHEN and CDR2 SYDVKM. The CDR3 sequence is 14 residues long. V shed 3 bases, J shed 1 base, and the junction held 2 bases outside the gene matches. The CDR3 sequence is CASSFGQVQETQYF. CDR3 coding DNA: TGTGCCAGCAGTTTCGGACAGGTCCAAGAGACCCAGTACTTC.

This clonotype has more than one count but fewer than ten. The rearrangement links TRBV7-9 to TRBJ2-5; 15 nucleotides line up with TRBD2. Germline V gene sequence: CDR1 SEHNR, CDR2 FQNEAQ (reference sequence). V was pared by 5 bases and J by 5 bases, with 6 bases of the junction left unmatched. This CDR3 has 16 residues. The CDR3 spells CASSPGLAGGGETQYF. CDR3 DNA: TGTGCCAGCAGCCCGGGACTAGCGGGAGGTGGGGAGACCCAGTACTTC.

There are many counts of this clonotype. The CDR3 DNA follows: TGCGCCAGCACATTACTAGCGCCGAATGAGCAGTTCTTC. Translation: CASTLLAPNEQFF. The chain carries TRBV5-1 and TRBJ2-1; 7 bases are a match to TRBD2. Germline CDR1 is SGHRS and CDR2 is YFSETQ. The CDR3 spans 13 residues. With 6 bases clipped from V and 7 bases from J, the junction kept 7 bases outside the gene matches.

This clonotype was seen only a few times. This sequence joins TRBV7-2 and TRBJ1-5, with TRBD1 identical over 8 bases. Trimming cost V 5 bases and J 7 bases; bases outside gene matches: 7. Germline CDR1 reads SGHTA; CDR2 reads FQGNSA. The CDR3 spans 14 residues. CDR3 sequence: CASSLRQGLQPQHF. For the CDR3, the DNA is TGTGCCAGCAGCCTTCGACAGGGGTTGCAGCCCCAGCATTTT. Full variable domain (missing parts from reference TRBV7-2 and TRBJ1-5): GAGVSQSPSNKVTEKGKDVELRCDPISGHTALYWYRQSLGQGLEFLIYFQGNSAPDKSGLPSDRFSAERTGGSVSTLTIQRTQQEDSAVYLCASSLRQGLQPQHFGDGTRLSIL.

The gene calls are TRBV6-5 and TRBJ2-7, with D hard to call. Germline CDR1 is MNHEY and CDR2 is SVGAGI. Trimming stripped 0 bases from V and 3 bases from J, with 18 bases between. The CDR3 runs to 17 residues. The CDR3 here is CASSYSMFRQENYEQYF. DNA for the CDR3: TGTGCCAGCAGTTACTCGATGTTTCGCCAGGAAAACTACGAGCAGTACTTC.

This clonotype showed up many times. V gene TRBV5-1 combines with J gene TRBJ1-1; D gene uncertain. V was shortened by 0 bases and J by 1 base, with 7 bases between the two germline ends. The germline V gene encodes CDR1 SGHRS and CDR2 YFSETQ. The CDR3 covers 14 residues. The CDR3 spells CASSLGSGNTEAFF. Here the CDR3 DNA reads TGCGCCAGCAGCTTGGGGTCAGGGAACACTGAAGCTTTCTTT.

The V gene is TRBV7-3, the J gene TRBJ1-1; D is undetermined. The V gene lost 5 bases and the J gene lost 1 base, with 8 bases spanning the gap. The CDR3 is 13 residues long. CDR1 and CDR2 from the germline V gene are SGHTA and FQGTGA. The CDR3 spells CASSQTTNTEAFF. The CDR3 DNA follows: TGTGCCAGCAGCCAAACAACGAACACTGAAGCTTTCTTT.

This clonotype was picked up many times. This chain connects TRBV19 to TRBJ1-4; D not resolved. The CDR3 extends over 14 amino acids. V was trimmed by 5 bases and J by 6 bases, leaving 13 bases between them. Germline CDR1 reads LNHDA; CDR2 reads SQIVND (reference sequence). The CDR3 spells CASSVWSRDEKLFF. CDR3 DNA sequence: TGTGCCAGTAGTGTTTGGAGCCGAGATGAAAAACTGTTTTTT.

The chain combines TRBV29-1 with TRBJ1-1, with 8 bases lining up with TRBD1. The germline V gene has CDR1 SQVTM and CDR2 ANQGSEA. Trimming removed 7 bases from V and 8 bases from J; junction bases left unmatched: 18. The CDR3 is 15 amino acids. The CDR3, as DNA: TGCAGCGCTTTTGGCCCCAACGCAGGGGGCGGGGAAGCTTTCTTT. As protein: CSAFGPNAGGGEAFF.

This clonotype was counted between two and nine times. V is TRBV5-4 and J is TRBJ1-2; no definite D call. The germline V and J ends were trimmed by 4 bases and 1 base, with 17 bases remaining between them. CDR3 length equals 16 residues. Germline lookup yields CDR1 SGHNT and CDR2 YYREEE (reference sequence). CDR3 in DNA: TGTGCCAGCAGCCCGCCGGGGTCCCGTGATAACTATGGCTACACCTTC. Its protein product is CASSPPGSRDNYGYTF.

This clonotype occurred many times. V usage is TRBV3-1 and J usage is TRBJ1-1, with 7 positions matching TRBD1. The CDR3 has 14 amino acids. The J segment lost 4 bases and the V segment lost 1 base, leaving 3 bases of the junction unmatched. Per germline, CDR1 LGHDT and CDR2 YNNKEL (reference sequence). The DNA for the CDR3 is TGTGCCAGCAGCCAAGTCAGGGGGGCCACTGAAGCTTTCTTT. Translation: CASSQVRGATEAFF.

This clonotype appeared many times. The chain couples TRBV6-2 or TRBV6-3 to TRBJ1-2; TRBD1 matches 11 bases. V gave up 3 bases and J gave up 4 bases; unmatched junction bases: 1. Germline V gene data show CDR1 as MNHEY and CDR2 as SVGEGT. The CDR3 has 14 amino acids. The CDR3 loop reads CASSYGTGGYGYTF. The CDR3 region has the DNA TGTGCCAGCAGTTATGGGACAGGGGGCTATGGCTACACCTTC.

This clonotype was counted many times. The gene calls are TRBV24-1 and TRBJ2-3; 7 bases are a match to TRBD2. Per the germline V gene, CDR1 is KGHDR and CDR2 is SFDVKD. Trimming cost V 10 bases and J 2 bases; bases outside gene matches: 8. This CDR3 has 14 residues. As DNA, the CDR3 is TGTGCCACTAAAGCGGGGCCGACCACAGATACGCAGTATTTT. Its translation is CATKAGPTTDTQYF.